This entry lists 19 T cell receptor beta chains sequenced from one sample in a study of memory CD4+ T cells and cytomegalovirus serostatus. Single viable CD3+CD4+CD8-CD45RO+ cells were sorted as the memory CD4+ T cells. The method was immunoSEQ multiplex PCR; TCRdb's version includes in-frame clones alone and lacks a portion of them. The sample records about 52,000 clones, about four fifths being singletons. Sequencing was carried out using memory CD4+ T cells from blood. These receptors all come from an adult in good health and CMV-seropositive.

The rearrangement links TRBV6-1 to TRBJ1-1; the D gene is possibly TRBD1 (6 bases). V shed 7 bases and J shed 6 bases, with 12 bases lying between them. In germline, CDR1 is MNHNS, CDR2 SASEGT. This CDR3 comprises 12 residues. The DNA of the CDR3 is TGTGCCAGCAAACAGGGTCGGCCTGAAGCTTTCTTT. The encoded protein is CASKQGRPEAFF.

The rearrangement uses TRBV11-2 and TRBJ2-7, with a weak D call TRBD2 (5 bases). CDR3 length: 13 residues. Trimming took 0 bases from V and 7 from J, leaving 10 bases between them. CDR1 and CDR2 (germline): SGHAT, FQNNGV. CDR3 residues: CASSLEVRVEQYF. CDR3 nucleotides: TGTGCCAGCAGCTTAGAGGTGCGGGTGGAGCAGTACTTC. The entire variable domain, with the rest obtained from reference TRBV11-2 and TRBJ2-7, is as follows: EAGVAQSPRYKIIEKRQSVAFWCNPISGHATLYWYQQILGQGPKLLIQFQNNGVVDDSQLPKDRFSAERLKGVDSTLKIQPAKLEDSAVYLCASSLEVRVEQYFGPGTRLTVT.

As concerns this clone: Other DNA sequences of this sample code for an identical CDR3. The chain carries TRBV18 and TRBJ2-7, with D possibly called TRBD1 or TRBD2 (5 bases each). Trimming removed 6 bases at V and 3 bases at J, with 15 bases between. This CDR3 contains 14 residues. The germline CDR1 and CDR2 sequences are KGHSH and LQKENI. Here the CDR3 DNA reads TGTGCCAGCTCCCCCGGGACGGTGTTCTACGAGCAGTACTTC. This sequence encodes CASSPGTVFYEQYF.

In its sample, this clone was seen a few times. The rearrangement joins TRBV7-9 to TRBJ1-1; possible D gene TRBD1, 5 bases. Deletions cut 5 bases from V and 0 bases from J, with 16 bases between. Per germline, CDR1 SEHNR and CDR2 FQNEAQ (reference sequence). This CDR3 contains 16 residues. CDR3: CASSPGGGRMNTEAFF. CDR3 coding DNA: TGTGCCAGCAGCCCCGGGGGGGGACGGATGAACACTGAAGCTTTCTTT.

The chain couples TRBV10-3 to TRBJ2-7; possibly TRBD2 for D (6 bases). This CDR3 comprises 14 residues. Germline V CDR1 and CDR2: ENHRY, SYGVKD. The ends were cut back, 7 bases at V and 2 bases at J, with 15 bases in the middle. The CDR3 DNA reads TGTGCCATCAATCGGGACTCAGGCACCTACGAGCAGTACTTC. As protein: CAINRDSGTYEQYF.

This clone was counted a single time. This sequence joins TRBV5-1 and TRBJ1-2, with TRBD1 matching 7 bases. The germline gives CDR1 SGHRS, CDR2 YFSETQ. The J segment lost 4 bases and the V segment lost 5 bases, leaving 14 bases of the junction unmatched. This CDR3 contains 16 residues. CDR3 in amino acids: CASSQDSGGKGYGYTF. The CDR3 region has the DNA TGCGCCAGCAGTCAAGACTCAGGGGGAAAAGGCTATGGCTACACCTTC.

This sequence joins TRBV12-5 and TRBJ1-5, with a weak D call TRBD1 (5 bases). V was trimmed by 2 bases and J by 4 bases, leaving 24 bases between them. Looked up from germline, CDR1 is LGHNT and CDR2 is FRNRAP. This CDR3 is 19 amino acids long. CDR3 in amino acids: CASGLFPSGGRRRNQPQHF. The CDR3 coding sequence is TGTGCTAGTGGTTTGTTTCCCTCGGGGGGGAGAAGGAGGAATCAGCCCCAGCATTTT.

The chain links TRBV28 to TRBJ1-4; 7 bases align to TRBD1. J was trimmed by 7 bases and V by 7 bases; bases with no gene match: 9. In germline, CDR1 is MDHEN, CDR2 SYDVKM. This CDR3 region has 14 residues. The CDR3 loop reads CASKSGGRGEKLFF. The CDR3, as DNA: TGTGCCAGCAAATCAGGGGGTCGGGGTGAAAAACTGTTTTTT.

The chain is built from TRBV7-9 and TRBJ1-5; TRBD1 matches at 7 bases. The CDR3 is 11 residues long. Germline CDR1 reads SEHNR; CDR2 reads FQNEAQ (reference sequence). V was clipped by 5 bases and J by 16 bases; unmatched bases: 8. The CDR3 DNA follows: TGTGCCAGCAGCGACCGGGACAGTATTCATTTT. Protein product: CASSDRDSIHF. Variable domain in full (rest from reference TRBV7-9 and TRBJ1-5): DTGVSQNPRHKITKRGQNVTFRCDPISEHNRLYWYRQTLGQGPEFLTYFQNEAQLEKSRLLSDRFSAERPKGSFSTLEIQRTEQGDSAMYLCASSDRDSIHFGDGTRLSIL.

V usage is TRBV10-1 and J usage is TRBJ1-2, with 9 bases aligning to TRBD1. Per germline, CDR1 WNHNN and CDR2 SYGVQD (reference sequence). J lost 8 bases, V lost 3 bases, and 7 bases had no gene match. CDR3 length: 14 amino acids. The CDR3 reads CASSDLTGGGGYTF. The CDR3, as DNA: TGCGCCAGCAGTGACTTAACAGGGGGCGGAGGCTACACCTTC.

There are a few counts of this clone. V is TRBV27 and J is TRBJ2-2; 11 nucleotides line up with TRBD1. J lost 3 bases, V lost 2 bases, and 2 bases had no gene match. From germline, CDR1 is MNHEY and CDR2 SMNVEV (reference sequence). This CDR3 has 16 amino acids. CDR3 DNA sequence: TGTGCCAGCAGTTTAATGGGACAGGGGGACACCGGGGAGCTGTTTTTT. It codes for CASSLMGQGDTGELFF.

The chain carries TRBV4-3 and TRBJ2-3, with D possibly TRBD2 on 5 matching bases. The ends were cut back, 0 bases at V and 4 bases at J, with 11 bases in the middle. Germline CDR1 and CDR2: LGHNA and YSLEER. The CDR3 runs 15 residues. The CDR3 region is CASSQEILRADTQYF. The CDR3 bases are TGCGCCAGCAGCCAAGAAATACTGAGGGCAGATACGCAGTATTTT.

A single count supports this clone. The chain links TRBV27 to TRBJ1-1, with 9 bases matching TRBD1. The CDR3 sequence is 14 residues long. Germline V lookup: CDR1 MNHEY, CDR2 SMNVEV (reference sequence). V lost 7 bases and J lost 1; bases outside the gene matches: 4. CDR3 nucleotides: TGTGCCAGCAAAAGGGACAGGGCGAACACTGAAGCTTTCTTT. As protein: CASKRDRANTEAFF.

This clone came up once. V gene TRBV28 combines with J gene TRBJ1-5; a possible D gene is TRBD1 (5 bases). From germline, CDR1 is MDHEN and CDR2 SYDVKM. This CDR3 has 13 amino acids. V dropped 4 bases and J dropped 4 bases, with 8 bases sitting between them. DNA of the CDR3: TGTGCCAGCAGTTGGACACAAAATCAGCCCCAGCATTTT. This encodes CASSWTQNQPQHF. The full variable domain, completed using reference TRBV28 and TRBJ1-5, is DVKVTQSSRYLVKRTGEKVFLECVQDMDHENMFWYRQDPGLGLRLIYFSYDVKMKEKGDIPEGYSVSREKKERFSLILESASTNQTSMYLCASSWTQNQPQHFGDGTRLSIL.

The rearrangement links TRBV18 to TRBJ1-2; TRBD1 matches at 8 bases. Germline V CDR1 and CDR2: KGHSH, LQKENI. With V trimmed by 3 bases and J by 1 base, 7 bases remained unmatched. The CDR3 totals 16 residues. This chain's CDR3 is CASSPIQGGFNYGYTF. CDR3 DNA sequence: TGTGCCAGCTCACCTATACAGGGGGGATTTAACTATGGCTACACCTTC.

The chain recombines TRBV29-1 with TRBJ2-1; D remains ambiguous. V was trimmed by 3 bases and J by 0 bases, leaving 6 bases between them. The CDR3 is 13 residues long. Per germline, CDR1 SQVTM and CDR2 ANQGSEA. CDR3 protein: CSVDSSSYNEQFF. CDR3 bases: TGCAGCGTTGACAGTAGCTCCTACAATGAGCAGTTCTTC.

The V gene is TRBV5-6, the J gene TRBJ2-2, with TRBD2 as a possible D gene (5 bases). CDR1 and CDR2 (germline): SGHDT, YYEEEE. The CDR3 extends over 13 amino acids. V was pared by 2 bases and J by 7 bases, with 9 bases between. The CDR3 DNA follows: TGTGCCAGCAGCTTCAGCGGACGCGGGGAGCTGTTTTTT. This codes for CASSFSGRGELFF.

The chain is built from TRBV21-1 and TRBJ1-2; the table's D call TRBD1 went unverified against the DNA. TRBV21-1 is termed a pseudogene. The CDR3 sequence is 15 residues long. The CDR3 bases are TGTGCCAGCAGCAAATTGAGGACAGCTAACGATGGCTACACCTTC. Translation: CASSKLRTANDGYTF.

The chain combines TRBV5-1 with TRBJ1-2; D gene ambiguous. Germline CDR1 is SGHRS and CDR2 is YFSETQ. The CDR3 has 14 amino acids. V lost 9 bases and J 0 bases, leaving 15 bases between the germline ends. CDR3 nucleotides: TGCGCCATCCAACCGACCTGCTCTAACTATGGCTACACCTTC. This gives the protein CAIQPTCSNYGYTF.